The next 8 T cell receptor beta chains were all read from a single sample in a study of blood T cell repertoires in COVID-19. Here immunoSEQ multiplex PCR was the method, and the copy in TCRdb shows in-frame clones only, minus some. The sample includes 120,000 to 150,000 clones, approximately 90% of them seen just once. Input material: PBMCs or T cells enriched from blood (not recorded which). The origin of the receptors is a young woman with acute COVID-19.

V is TRBV7-9 and J is TRBJ2-1; D possibly corresponds to TRBD1 (5 bases). The germline CDR1 and CDR2 sequences are SEHNR and FQNEAQ (reference sequence). This CDR3 spans 12 amino acids. Trimming pared 2 bases from V and 6 bases from J, leaving 5 bases between. CDR3 coding DNA: TGTGCCAGCAGCTTACAGGGCAATGAGCAGTTCTTC. This encodes CASSLQGNEQFF.

This chain links TRBV3-1 (or the pseudogene TRBV3-2) with TRBJ2-1; 8 bases align to TRBD2. Trimming cost V 3 bases and J 8 bases; bases outside gene matches: 6. The germline gives CDR1 LGHDT, CDR2 YNNKEL (reference sequence). The CDR3 sequence is 14 residues long. CDR3 bases: TGTGCCAGCAGCCAGCCCATAGCGGGGTATGAGCAGTTCTTC. Protein sequence: CASSQPIAGYEQFF.

The chain combines TRBV27 with TRBJ2-1, with D perhaps TRBD1 (6 bases). The CDR3 is 18 amino acids. Germline assignment: CDR1 MNHEY and CDR2 SMNVEV (reference sequence). The germline V and J ends were trimmed by 2 bases and 0 bases, with 17 bases remaining between them. CDR3 region: CASSLTGLVGASYNEQFF. The CDR3 DNA follows: TGTGCCAGCAGTTTAACTGGGTTAGTGGGGGCCTCCTACAATGAGCAGTTCTTC.

The chain uses TRBV27 and TRBJ2-5, with D tentatively TRBD2 (6 bases). V gave up 0 bases and J gave up 2 bases, with 28 bases separating them. The V gene's germline CDR1 is MNHEY and CDR2 SMNVEV (reference sequence). The CDR3 runs 21 residues. As DNA, the CDR3 is TGTGCCAGCAGTTTATCGGAGGAGGGGCTGGAAAGTAGGAAAACTCAAGAGACCCAGTACTTC. Translating it yields CASSLSEEGLESRKTQETQYF.

In this sample, this clone turned up once. The chain recombines TRBV3-1 (or the pseudogene TRBV3-2) with TRBJ1-2, with TRBD1 matching 7 bases. Germline V CDR1 and CDR2: LGHDT, YNNKEL (reference sequence). The V and J ends lost 0 bases and 5 bases, in that order; junction bases with no gene match: 9. The CDR3 runs to 16 residues. The CDR3 sequence is CASSQDYADRWYGYTF. In DNA, the CDR3 is TGTGCCAGCAGCCAAGATTACGCGGACAGGTGGTATGGCTACACCTTC.

This chain joins TRBV19 and TRBJ1-5, with 8 bases fitting TRBD1. The CDR3 length is 15 residues. Germline V lookup: CDR1 LNHDA, CDR2 SQIVND (reference sequence). Trimming took 8 bases from V and 3 from J; bases not matched to a gene: 9. This CDR3 is CASSSQGANNQPQHF. CDR3 sequence (DNA): TGTGCCAGTTCTTCTCAGGGGGCTAACAATCAGCCCCAGCATTTT.

The chain carries TRBV6-5 and TRBJ2-7; TRBD2 matches at 9 bases. The CDR3 is 13 residues long. V lost 8 bases to trimming and J lost 6 bases; unmatched junction nucleotides: 8. CDR1 MNHEY and CDR2 SVGAGI come from the germline V gene. This chain's CDR3 is CASRPSGTREQYF. CDR3 sequence (DNA): TGTGCCAGCCGGCCTAGCGGGACTCGCGAGCAGTACTTC.

This clone came up a few times. The chain couples TRBV9 to TRBJ2-1; D remains unclear. The CDR3 runs to 13 residues. CDR1 is SGDLS, CDR2 YYNGEE, per germline. V lost 4 bases to trimming and J lost 5 bases, with 10 bases between them. CDR3 nucleotides: TGTGCCAGCAGCCCTCATCCGGACAATGAGCAGTTCTTC. It encodes CASSPHPDNEQFF.